This entry is about one T cell receptor (beta chain). This entry is derived from a study of blood T cell repertoires in COVID-19. Across the study: Sample material is recorded as cDNA or gDNA derived from T cells, B-cell-depleted T cells, or PBMCs.

Produced via immunoSEQ multiplex PCR; TCRdb's table is partial and in-frame only. Among just over 300,000 clones listed, roughly 89% were seen once. J lost 5 bases, V lost 2 bases, and 11 bases had no gene match. This CDR3 is 17 amino acids long. The germline V gene has CDR1 MGHRA and CDR2 YSYEKL. Sequenced sample: peripheral blood. The TCR was taken from a woman in her twenties or thirties with COVID-19, enrolled during active disease. V usage is TRBV4-1 and J usage is TRBJ2-3; TRBD2 aligns across 9 bases. For the CDR3, the DNA is TGCGCCAGCAGCCAAAGGTTGTACAGCGGGGGGAGAGATACGCAGTATTTT. Its translation is CASSQRLYSGGRDTQYF.